Presented here are 19 T cell receptor beta chains from one specimen sequenced in a study of blood T cell repertoires in COVID-19. The method was immunoSEQ multiplex PCR; TCRdb's version includes in-frame clones alone and lacks a portion of them. Here the sample spans 150,000 to 180,000 clones, about 83% being singletons. The sample was peripheral blood. The receptors originated from a woman aged 55-69 years with COVID-19, enrolled during active disease.

The chain uses TRBV6-5 and TRBJ1-2; 8 bases are a match to TRBD1. In germline, CDR1 is MNHEY, CDR2 SVGAGI. CDR3 size: 15 residues. The ends lost 0 bases at V and 6 bases at J; junction bases unmatched: 6. This CDR3 reads CASSYSIPGGNGYTF. The CDR3 DNA reads TGTGCCAGCAGTTACTCGATTCCAGGGGGCAATGGCTACACCTTC.

This chain connects TRBV2 to TRBJ2-7, with 13 bases aligning to TRBD2. After removal of 10 bases from V and 0 bases from J, the junction contained 9 bases not matched to a gene. Per the germline V gene, CDR1 is SNHLY and CDR2 is FYNNEI. The CDR3 consists of 16 residues. CDR3: CATEGGLAGSSYEQYF. CDR3 DNA sequence: TGTGCCACCGAAGGGGGACTAGCGGGGTCCTCCTACGAGCAGTACTTC.

The chain couples TRBV3-1 (or the pseudogene TRBV3-2) to TRBJ1-1; 7 nucleotides agree with TRBD1. Germline V lookup: CDR1 LGHDT, CDR2 YNNKEL (reference sequence). CDR3 length: 14 amino acids. V lost 5 bases to trimming and J lost 5 bases; unmatched junction nucleotides: 8. In nucleotides, the CDR3 is TGTGCCAGCAGCAACCGGGACAGCGGGACTGAAGCTTTCTTT. It specifies CASSNRDSGTEAFF.

V usage is TRBV2 and J usage is TRBJ2-2, with TRBD2 matching 8 bases. Germline lookup yields CDR1 SNHLY and CDR2 FYNNEI. This CDR3 comprises 15 residues. J lost 4 bases, V lost 6 bases, and 7 bases had no gene match. As DNA, the CDR3 is TGTGCCAGCAGACTCATCGGGACTAGCACCGGGGAGCTGTTTTTT. Protein sequence: CASRLIGTSTGELFF.

The rearrangement links TRBV19 to TRBJ1-6; 9 nucleotides line up with TRBD1. From germline, CDR1 is LNHDA and CDR2 SQIVND (reference sequence). The CDR3 covers 14 residues. With V trimmed by 6 bases and J by 9 bases, 6 bases remained unmatched. This CDR3 is CASSPDRGVSPLHF. In DNA form, the CDR3 reads TGTGCCAGTAGCCCGGACAGGGGTGTTTCACCCCTCCACTTT.

CDR3 amino acids: CASRLRQGEAKLFF. Here the CDR3 DNA reads TGTGCCAGCAGACTCCGACAGGGGGAAGCAAAACTGTTTTTT. The chain carries TRBV6-5 and TRBJ1-4; 9 bases map to TRBD1. Per germline, CDR1 MNHEY and CDR2 SVGAGI. The CDR3 is 14 residues long. After removal of 6 bases from V and 10 bases from J, the junction contained 9 bases not matched to a gene.

V and J are TRBV18 and TRBJ1-5; 7 nucleotides line up with TRBD1. The germline V gene has CDR1 KGHSH and CDR2 LQKENI. The CDR3 spans 14 residues. Unmatched junction bases numbered 2, after V lost 3 bases and J lost 3 bases. The CDR3 coding sequence is TGTGCCAGCTCACCGGGGACAGACAATCAGCCCCAGCATTTT. Encoded protein: CASSPGTDNQPQHF.

The chain uses TRBV7-3 and TRBJ2-2; 7 nucleotides align to TRBD2. Germline V gene lookup returns CDR1 SGHTA and CDR2 FQGTGA. The trim removed 6 bases at V and 7 bases at J, leaving 14 bases unmatched. The CDR3 has 16 residues. CDR3 region: CASSPQARLALGELFF. For the CDR3, the DNA is TGTGCCAGCAGTCCTCAGGCTAGACTAGCTCTCGGGGAGCTGTTTTTT.

The chain uses TRBV5-4 and TRBJ2-1; 9 bases line up with TRBD2. Trimming took 2 bases from V and 5 from J; bases not matched to a gene: 5. The CDR3 extends over 15 amino acids. Germline V gene data show CDR1 as SGHNT and CDR2 as YYREEE (reference sequence). Here the CDR3 DNA reads TGTGCCAGCAGCTTCAAGACTAGCGGAGACAATGAGCAGTTCTTC. This gives the protein CASSFKTSGDNEQFF.

The chain couples TRBV11-3 to TRBJ2-1; D ambiguous. The germline V gene encodes CDR1 SGHNT and CDR2 YENEEA. CDR3 length equals 12 residues. Deletions cut 4 bases from V and 7 bases from J, with 8 bases between. The CDR3 reads CASSSYTNEQFF. DNA of the CDR3: TGTGCCAGCAGCTCCTATACTAATGAGCAGTTCTTC. The full variable domain, its missing parts supplied by reference TRBV11-3 and TRBJ2-1, is EAGVVQSPRYKIIEKKQPVAFWCNPISGHNTLYWYLQNLGQGPELLIRYENEEAVDDSQLPKDRFSAERLKGVDSTLKIQPAELGDSAVYLCASSSYTNEQFFGPGTRLTVL.

The V and J genes are TRBV5-6 and TRBJ2-2; D possibly corresponds to TRBD1 (5 bases). V was trimmed by 1 base and J by 6 bases, leaving 13 bases between them. The CDR3 consists of 15 residues. Germline-derived CDR1 and CDR2 are SGHDT and YYEEEE. CDR3 loop: CASSLLQGIPGELFF. The CDR3 DNA follows: TGTGCCAGCAGCTTGTTGCAGGGAATACCCGGGGAGCTGTTTTTT.

The chain employs TRBV5-1 and TRBJ2-2, with D perhaps matching TRBD1 (5 bases). This CDR3 spans 15 amino acids. The V and J ends lost 5 bases and 1 base respectively, with 12 bases between them. The germline V gene encodes CDR1 SGHRS and CDR2 YFSETQ. The CDR3 DNA reads TGCGCCAGCAGTCGATTCGGACAGAACACCGGGGAGCTGTTTTTT. Its translation is CASSRFGQNTGELFF.

The rearrangement joins TRBV6-5 to TRBJ1-3; 8 nucleotides agree with TRBD1. V gave up 6 bases and J gave up 6 bases; unmatched junction bases: 7. Germline assignment: CDR1 MNHEY and CDR2 SVGAGI. The CDR3 consists of 14 residues. CDR3 loop: CASSRQGRENTIYF. CDR3 bases: TGTGCCAGCAGCCGACAGGGGAGGGAAAACACCATATATTTT.

The DNA for the CDR3 is TGTGCCAGCGGGGCAGGATTTGGAAATTCACCCCTCCACTTT. Amino acids: CASGAGFGNSPLHF. The chain links TRBV27 to TRBJ1-6, with D perhaps TRBD1 (5 bases). CDR1 and CDR2 from the germline V gene are MNHEY and SMNVEV (reference sequence). CDR3 size: 14 residues. V was pared by 8 bases and J by 7 bases, with 15 bases between.

A single count supports this clone. The CDR3 region is CASSGRDEKLFF. The CDR3 nucleotides are TGTGCCAGCAGCGGCAGGGATGAAAAACTGTTTTTT. V and J are TRBV9 and TRBJ1-4, with TRBD1 as a possible D gene (5 bases). V was trimmed by 3 bases and J by 6 bases, leaving 6 bases between them. In germline, CDR1 is SGDLS, CDR2 YYNGEE. The CDR3 is 12 amino acids.

V and J are TRBV19 and TRBJ1-5, with TRBD1 as a possible D gene (6 bases). Germline-derived CDR1 and CDR2 are LNHDA and SQIVND (reference sequence). CDR3 length equals 14 residues. V was clipped by 9 bases and J by 4 bases, with 16 bases between them. The CDR3 bases are TGTGCCAGCGGCGGAGGGGGGGGAAATCAGCCCCAGCATTTT. Protein: CASGGGGGNQPQHF.

J is TRBJ1-2 and V is TRBV29-1; 8 nucleotides match TRBD1. The CDR3 consists of 12 residues. The germline V gene encodes CDR1 SQVTM and CDR2 ANQGSEA. V shed 6 bases, J shed 4 bases, and the junction held 4 bases outside the gene matches. CDR3 nucleotides: TGCAGCGTCGGGACAGGATCCTATGGCTACACCTTC. It encodes CSVGTGSYGYTF.

The chain is built from TRBV7-9 and TRBJ1-2; 8 bases fit TRBD1. V lost 6 bases, J lost 6 bases, and 12 bases stayed unmatched. Germline V gives CDR1 SEHNR, CDR2 FQNEAQ (reference sequence). This CDR3 spans 15 amino acids. CDR3 in amino acids: CASRPGGVQGDGYTF. CDR3 nucleotide sequence: TGTGCCAGCAGACCAGGGGGCGTTCAGGGGGATGGCTACACCTTC.

V usage is TRBV5-1 and J usage is TRBJ2-5; the D gene is possibly TRBD2 (6 bases). Germline V gene sequence: CDR1 SGHRS, CDR2 YFSETQ. V was cut by 1 base and J by 2 bases, with 12 bases left in between. This CDR3 has 15 residues. The CDR3 DNA is TGCGCCAGCAGCTTGATGGGACTTAAGCAAGAGACCCAGTACTTC. Translated, it gives CASSLMGLKQETQYF.